The 7 T cell receptor beta chains listed next were all sequenced from one sample in a study of T-cell reconstitution after alpha-beta-depleted transplantation in children. The library targeted TCRbeta and was prepared with unique molecular identifiers. TCRdb re-called the PCR reads through MiXCR, storing one row per CDR3 protein. The sample includes roughly 100,000 distinct CDR3 sequences, 7.5% to 9% of them seen just once. The sequenced sample was PBMCs, obtained before TCRalphabeta/CD19-depleted stem cell transplant. These receptors were taken from a boy aged 2 to 9 with acute lymphoblastic leukemia, due to receive a stem cell transplant.

The chain carries TRBV20-1 and TRBJ2-4; D gene ambiguous. Trimming removed 4 bases from V and 0 bases from J, with 10 bases in between. The CDR3 runs 14 residues. Germline values: CDR1 DFQATT, CDR2 SNEGSKA (reference sequence). CDR3 in DNA: TGCAGTGCTATGGGTGACCCAGCCAAAAACATTCAGTACTTC. Its translation: CSAMGDPAKNIQYF.

There are a few counts of this clonotype. The CDR3 nucleotides read TGTGCCAGCAGCCCGGGACTAGCGGTCCCCGGGGAGCTGTTTTTT. This gives the protein CASSPGLAVPGELFF. The chain employs TRBV11-3 and TRBJ2-2, with 11 nucleotides matching TRBD2. The ends lost 5 bases at V and 6 bases at J; junction bases unmatched: 5. Germline values: CDR1 SGHNT, CDR2 YENEEA. CDR3 length: 15 amino acids.

The rearrangement uses TRBV5-1 and TRBJ2-2; 13 bases are a match to TRBD2. CDR3 length: 17 residues. Looked up from germline, CDR1 is SGHRS and CDR2 is YFSETQ. The J segment lost 0 bases and the V segment lost 5 bases, leaving 4 bases of the junction unmatched. The CDR3 loop is CASSLLAGGANTGELFF. The CDR3 DNA reads TGCGCCAGCAGTCTACTAGCGGGGGGGGCGAACACCGGGGAGCTGTTTTTT. Full variable domain (rest looked up from reference TRBV5-1 and TRBJ2-2): KAGVTQTPRYLIKTRGQQVTLSCSPISGHRSVSWYQQTPGQGLQFLFEYFSETQRNKGNFPGRFSGRQFSNSRSEMNVSTLELGDSALYLCASSLLAGGANTGELFFGEGSRLTVL.

The chain links TRBV6-5 to TRBJ1-6; 8 bases line up with TRBD1. CDR1 and CDR2 (germline): MNHEY, SVGAGI. Trimming at V came to 2 bases and at J to 3 bases, leaving 3 bases not matched to a gene. The CDR3 consists of 16 residues. The DNA of the CDR3 is TGTGCCAGCAGTTACCCCACAGGGGGCTATAATTCACCCCTCCACTTT. Protein: CASSYPTGGYNSPLHF.

The rearrangement uses TRBV27 and TRBJ1-1; no definite D call. Germline-derived CDR1 and CDR2 are MNHEY and SMNVEV (reference sequence). The CDR3 totals 12 residues. With 11 bases removed from V and 1 base from J, the gap between germline ends came to 11 bases. CDR3 nucleotide sequence: TGTGCCTGCGGACGTTCGAACACTGAAGCTTTCTTT. Translated: CACGRSNTEAFF.

This clonotype was counted ten times or more. The V gene is TRBV7-9, the J gene TRBJ2-2; a possible D gene is TRBD1 (5 bases). CDR1 SEHNR and CDR2 FQNEAQ come from the germline V gene (reference sequence). Trimming removed 0 bases from V and 7 bases from J, with 9 bases in between. CDR3 length equals 14 residues. In DNA form, the CDR3 reads TGTGCCAGCAGCTTAGCAGGGGCCGGCGGGGAGCTGTTTTTT. Translating it yields CASSLAGAGGELFF.

CDR3 region: CASSPESNTEAFF. The CDR3 region has the DNA TGTGCCAGCTCACCGGAGTCGAACACTGAAGCTTTCTTT. This sequence joins TRBV18 and TRBJ1-1, with D unclear. Germline V gene sequence: CDR1 KGHSH, CDR2 LQKENI. Deletions cut 3 bases from V and 1 base from J, with 6 bases between. The CDR3 is made up of 13 amino acids. Together with reference TRBV18 and TRBJ1-1, the CDR3 gives the full variable domain: NAGVMQNPRHLVRRRGQEARLRCSPMKGHSHVYWYRQLPEEGLKFMVYLQKENIIDESGMPKERFSAEFPKEGPSILRIQQVVRGDSAAYFCASSPESNTEAFFGQGTRLTVV.